This T cell receptor beta chain was identified during a study of shared clonotypes between healthy human individuals. V was clipped by 0 bases and J by 3 bases; unmatched bases: 2. The germline V gene encodes CDR1 SGHRS and CDR2 YFSETQ. This CDR3 is built from 15 residues. Sequencing used immunoSEQ multiplex PCR; TCRdb keeps in-frame clones, though not all of them. The sample consists of approximately 110,000 clones, about 72% of them appearing once. The specimen sequenced was memory CD8+ T cells sorted from blood. Subset in this sample: CD45RO+ cells pooled with CCR7-negative TemRA cells. The receptor comes from a woman aged 25 to 39 in good health. V is TRBV5-1 and J is TRBJ2-3, with 9 bases that match TRBD1. The CDR3 loop reads CASSLGGQGTDTQYF. Here the CDR3 DNA reads TGCGCCAGCAGCTTGGGAGGACAGGGGACAGATACGCAGTATTTT. The variable domain in full, completed from reference TRBV5-1 and TRBJ2-3, reads KAGVTQTPRYLIKTRGQQVTLSCSPISGHRSVSWYQQTPGQGLQFLFEYFSETQRNKGNFPGRFSGRQFSNSRSEMNVSTLELGDSALYLCASSLGGQGTDTQYFGPGTRLTVL.